This entry is about one T cell receptor (beta chain). This sample stems from a study of control samples from healthy donors and cancer patients. Method: immunoSEQ multiplex PCR; TCRdb's copy keeps in-frame clones and lacks some. The sample records fewer than 200,000 clones, roughly 88% being singletons. Specimen: blood. The clonotype was recovered from a woman aged 25 to 39 in good health.

The CDR3 loop is CASQEQGSTNEKLFF. CDR3 bases: TGCGCCAGCCAAGAACAGGGGTCGACTAATGAAAAACTGTTTTTT. The chain has TRBV10-2 and TRBJ1-4; 7 bases are shared with TRBD1. CDR3 length: 15 amino acids. CDR1 and CDR2 (germline): WSHSY, SAAADI. V was clipped by 8 bases and J by 2 bases; unmatched bases: 8.